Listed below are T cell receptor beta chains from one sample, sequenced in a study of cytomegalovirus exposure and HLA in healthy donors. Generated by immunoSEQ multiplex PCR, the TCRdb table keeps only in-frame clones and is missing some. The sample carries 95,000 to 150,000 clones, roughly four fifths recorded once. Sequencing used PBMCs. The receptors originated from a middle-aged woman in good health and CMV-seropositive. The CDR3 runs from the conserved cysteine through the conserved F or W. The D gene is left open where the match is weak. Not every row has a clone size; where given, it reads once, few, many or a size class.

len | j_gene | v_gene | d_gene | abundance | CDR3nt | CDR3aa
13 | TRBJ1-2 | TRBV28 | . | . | TGTGCCAGCAGATCGGGCGGGCTTGGAGGCTACACCTTC | CASRSGGLGGYTF
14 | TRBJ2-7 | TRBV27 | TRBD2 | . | TGTGCCAGTAGCAGACTAGCGGTTTCCTACGAGCAGTACTTC | CASSRLAVSYEQYF
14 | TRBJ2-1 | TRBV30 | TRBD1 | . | TGTGCCTGGAGTGTACAGGGGGGTTACAATGAGCAGTTCTTC | CAWSVQGGYNEQFF
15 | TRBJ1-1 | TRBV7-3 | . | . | TGTGCCAGCAGCTTGGTGGGAGGGAGAAACGCTGAAGCTTTCTTT | CASSLVGGRNAEAFF
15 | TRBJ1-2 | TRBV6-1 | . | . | TGTGCCAGCAGTGAAGGGGGGGGAGGTGGGTATGGCTACACCTTC | CASSEGGGGGYGYTF
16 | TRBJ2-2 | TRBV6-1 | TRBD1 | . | TGTGCCAGCAGTGAAGACCAACAGGGGGGCACCGGGGAGCTGTTTTTT | CASSEDQQGGTGELFF
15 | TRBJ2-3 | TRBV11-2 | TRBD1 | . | TGTGCCAGCAGCCGGGACAGGGAGGTCCCAGATACGCAGTATTTT | CASSRDREVPDTQYF
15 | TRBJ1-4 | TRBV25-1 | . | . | TGTGCCAGCAGTGAATTTAAGGGGTCTAATGAAAAACTGTTTTTT | CASSEFKGSNEKLFF
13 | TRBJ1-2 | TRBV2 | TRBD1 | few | TGTGCCAGCAGCGACACAGGGGGCCGAGGCTACACCTTC | CASSDTGGRGYTF
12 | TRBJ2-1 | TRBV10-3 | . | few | TGTGCCATCAAGGAAATCCAGGGTGAGCAGTTCTTC | CAIKEIQGEQFF
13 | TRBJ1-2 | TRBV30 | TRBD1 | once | TGTGCCTGGCTGGACAGGGCAGACTATGGCTACACCTTC | CAWLDRADYGYTF
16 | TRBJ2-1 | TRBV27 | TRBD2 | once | TGTGCCAGCAGTCTTCGGACTAGCGGAGCTTACAATGAGCAGTTCTTC | CASSLRTSGAYNEQFF
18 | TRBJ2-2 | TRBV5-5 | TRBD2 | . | TGTGCCAGCAGCGTTTTCTTGGCTAGCGGGACGAACACCGGGGAGCTGTTTTTT | CASSVFLASGTNTGELFF
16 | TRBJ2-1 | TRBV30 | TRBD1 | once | TGTGCCTGGAGTGTAGGTCCAGGGGGCTACTACAATGAGCAGTTCTTC | CAWSVGPGGYYNEQFF
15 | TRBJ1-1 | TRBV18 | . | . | TGTGCCAGCTCACCATGGGAGGGCATGAACACTGAAGCTTTCTTT | CASSPWEGMNTEAFF
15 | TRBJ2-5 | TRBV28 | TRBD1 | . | TGTGCCAGCAGTTTCACAGGGGGGTGGGAAGAGACCCAGTACTTC | CASSFTGGWEETQYF
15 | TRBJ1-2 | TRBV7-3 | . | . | TGTGCCAGCAGCCAAACAGGGACGGACAACTATGGCTACACCTTC | CASSQTGTDNYGYTF
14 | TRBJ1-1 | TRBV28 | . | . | TGTGCCAGCAGTCACTCAGGGGTGGACACTGAAGCTTTCTTT | CASSHSGVDTEAFF
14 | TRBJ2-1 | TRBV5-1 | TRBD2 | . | TGCGCCAGCAGCCCGACTAGCGGGAGCAATGAGCAGTTCTTC | CASSPTSGSNEQFF
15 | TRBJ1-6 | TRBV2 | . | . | TGTGCCAGCAGTGACTCGGGGGGATATAATTCACCCCTCCACTTT | CASSDSGGYNSPLHF
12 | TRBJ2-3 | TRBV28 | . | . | TGTGCCTGTGGCGGAAGCACAGATACGCAGTATTTT | CACGGSTDTQYF
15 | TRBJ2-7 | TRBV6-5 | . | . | TGTGCCAGCAGTTACTCGGGCAGGGCGTCCTACGAGCAGTACTTC | CASSYSGRASYEQYF
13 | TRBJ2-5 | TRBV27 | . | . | TGTGCCAGCAGTCAGGGGCGCCTGGAGACCCAGTACTTC | CASSQGRLETQYF
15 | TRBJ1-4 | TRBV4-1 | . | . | TGCGCCAGCAGCCAACCCCCCGGGACTAATGAAAAACTGTTTTTT | CASSQPPGTNEKLFF
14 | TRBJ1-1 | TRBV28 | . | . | TGTGCCAGCAGTCCAATCTGGGCGAACACTGAAGCTTTCTTT | CASSPIWANTEAFF
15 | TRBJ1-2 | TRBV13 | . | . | TGTGCCAGCAGCTTAGGACAGTTAACCCTCTATGGCTACACCTTC | CASSLGQLTLYGYTF
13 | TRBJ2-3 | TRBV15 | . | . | TGTGCCACCAGCAGTGGCCCCACAGATACGCAGTATTTT | CATSSGPTDTQYF
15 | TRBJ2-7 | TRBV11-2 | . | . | TGTGCCAGCAGCATATGGACAGCCTCGTCCTACGAGCAGTACTTC | CASSIWTASSYEQYF
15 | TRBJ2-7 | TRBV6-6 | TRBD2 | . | TGTGCCAGCAGTTACTCTTCGGGAGGGAGGACCGAGCAGTACTTC | CASSYSSGGRTEQYF
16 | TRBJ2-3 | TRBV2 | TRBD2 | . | TGTGCCAGCAGTAAACTAGCGGGAGGGAGCACAGATACGCAGTATTTT | CASSKLAGGSTDTQYF
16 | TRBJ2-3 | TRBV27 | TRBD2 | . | TGTGCCAGCAGTTTGGAAGGACTAGCGCGCACAGATACGCAGTATTTT | CASSLEGLARTDTQYF